The clone carrying this T cell receptor beta chain was seen more than once but under ten times. Its specificity is not known. A much bigger clone sits one base away, suggesting this may be a read error. The sample comes from a study of breast tumors, draining lymph nodes, adjacent tissues. From the multiplex PCR reads, TCRdb called clonotypes with MiXCR, one entry per CDR3 protein. The table has approximately 120,000 distinct CDR3 sequences, around 21% seen once. Axillary draining lymph nodes of breast cancer patients supplied the node samples. Trimming stripped 0 bases from V and 7 bases from J, with 6 bases between. Per germline, CDR1 MGHRA and CDR2 YSYEKL. The CDR3 runs to 12 residues. Study-wide points: Tumor T cell lymph node origin was a supported hypothesis, not proven. Tumors had less TCR diversity than lymph nodes, more than nontumor tissue.

Sequencing was carried out using axillary lymph node tissue. The chain links TRBV4-1 to TRBJ2-5; perhaps TRBD1 as D (5 bases). The TCR was taken from a female donor with breast cancer. Some clones in this sample may be carry-over from other donors' samples. The CDR3 DNA is TGCGCCAGCAGCCAAGATAGGGGGACCCAGTACTTC. Translating it yields CASSQDRGTQYF.